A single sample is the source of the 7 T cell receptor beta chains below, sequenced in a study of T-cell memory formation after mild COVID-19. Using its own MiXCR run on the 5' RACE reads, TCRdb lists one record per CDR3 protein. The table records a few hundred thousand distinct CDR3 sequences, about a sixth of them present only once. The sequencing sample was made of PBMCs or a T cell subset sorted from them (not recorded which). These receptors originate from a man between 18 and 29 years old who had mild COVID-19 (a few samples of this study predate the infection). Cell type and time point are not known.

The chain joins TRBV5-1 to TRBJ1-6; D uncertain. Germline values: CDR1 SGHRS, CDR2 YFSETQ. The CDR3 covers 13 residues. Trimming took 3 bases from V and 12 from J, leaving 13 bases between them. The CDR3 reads CASSWSSLGPLHF. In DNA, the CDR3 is TGCGCCAGCAGCTGGTCCTCGTTAGGACCCCTCCACTTT. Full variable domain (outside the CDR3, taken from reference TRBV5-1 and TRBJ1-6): KAGVTQTPRYLIKTRGQQVTLSCSPISGHRSVSWYQQTPGQGLQFLFEYFSETQRNKGNFPGRFSGRQFSNSRSEMNVSTLELGDSALYLCASSWSSLGPLHFGNGTRLTVT.

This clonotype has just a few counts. The CDR3 reads CSVASRVTGGWNTEAFF. In DNA, the CDR3 is TGCAGCGTTGCCTCCCGGGTGACAGGGGGGTGGAACACTGAAGCTTTCTTT. The chain couples TRBV29-1 to TRBJ1-1, with TRBD1 identical over 9 bases. This CDR3 comprises 17 residues. Germline CDR1 and CDR2: SQVTM and ANQGSEA. V shed 4 bases and J 1 base; nucleotides not matched to a gene: 13. Supplemented by reference TRBV29-1 and TRBJ1-1, the full variable domain reads SAVISQKPSRDICQRGTSLTIQCQVDSQVTMMFWYRQQPGQSLTLIATANQGSEATYESGFVIDKFPISRPNLTFSTLTVSNMSPEDSSIYLCSVASRVTGGWNTEAFFGQGTRLTVV.

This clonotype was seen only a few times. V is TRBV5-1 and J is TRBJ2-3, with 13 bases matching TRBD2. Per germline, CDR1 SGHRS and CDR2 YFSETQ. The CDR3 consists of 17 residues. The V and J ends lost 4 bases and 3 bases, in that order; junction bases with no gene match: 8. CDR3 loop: CASSVPGTSGVTDTQYF. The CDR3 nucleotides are TGCGCCAGCAGCGTACCCGGGACTAGCGGGGTAACAGATACGCAGTATTTT.

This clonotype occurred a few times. CDR3 loop: CASSPRDFYTDTQYF. CDR3 DNA sequence: TGCGCCAGCAGCCCCCGGGACTTCTACACAGATACGCAGTATTTT. This chain uses TRBV5-1 with TRBJ2-3, with D possibly matching TRBD2 (6 bases). The CDR3 sequence is 15 residues long. V was shortened by 4 bases and J by 2 bases, with 14 bases between the two germline ends. Germline CDR1 reads SGHRS; CDR2 reads YFSETQ.

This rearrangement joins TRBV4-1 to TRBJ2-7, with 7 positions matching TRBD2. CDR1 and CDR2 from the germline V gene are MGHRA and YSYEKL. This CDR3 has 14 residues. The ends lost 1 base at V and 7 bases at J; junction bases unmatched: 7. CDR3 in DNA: TGCGCCAGCAGCCAAGTCGCCGGCGGGGGAGAGCAGTACGTC. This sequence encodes CASSQVAGGGEQYV.

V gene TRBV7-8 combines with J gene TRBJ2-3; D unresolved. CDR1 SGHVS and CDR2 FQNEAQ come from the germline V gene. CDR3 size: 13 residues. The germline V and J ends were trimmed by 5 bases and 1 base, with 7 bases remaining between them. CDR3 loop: CASSMSRTDTQYF. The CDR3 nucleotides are TGTGCCAGCAGCATGAGTCGCACAGATACGCAGTATTTT.

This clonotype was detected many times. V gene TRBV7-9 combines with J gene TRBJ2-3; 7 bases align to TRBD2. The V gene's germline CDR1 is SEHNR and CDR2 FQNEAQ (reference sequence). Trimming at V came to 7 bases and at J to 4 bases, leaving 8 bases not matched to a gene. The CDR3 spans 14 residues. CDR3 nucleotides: TGTGCCAGCACTCGGCGGGGGTACCCAGATACGCAGTATTTT. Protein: CASTRRGYPDTQYF. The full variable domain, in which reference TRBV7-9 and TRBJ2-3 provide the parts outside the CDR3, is DTGVSQNPRHKITKRGQNVTFRCDPISEHNRLYWYRQTLGQGPEFLTYFQNEAQLEKSRLLSDRFSAERPKGSFSTLEIQRTEQGDSAMYLCASTRRGYPDTQYFGPGTRLTVL.